This T cell receptor beta chain comes out of a study of T cells in Graves' hyperthyroidism and ophthalmopathy. CDR1 and CDR2 from the germline V gene are SGHDN and FVKESK. The germline V and J ends were trimmed by 4 bases and 2 bases, with 12 bases remaining between them. CDR3 length equals 14 residues. What was amplified from RNA transcripts were TCR beta CDR3 regions. The study used the HTBI primer set for a first-round RT-PCR of the TCR CDR3. TCRdb ran MiXCR on the multiplex PCR reads and lists one entry per CDR3 protein. This sample has 530,000 or so distinct CDR3 sequences; more than 15% occur once, and the top ten carry 17%. This clonotype has just a few counts.

Sequenced sample: blood. The chain recombines TRBV14 with TRBJ2-7, with D possibly being TRBD1 (6 bases). The clonotype comes from a young woman with Graves' ophthalmopathy. CDR3 residues: CASSPLTGTYEQYF. The CDR3 region has the DNA TGTGCCAGCAGCCCTTTGACAGGAACCTACGAGCAGTACTTC.